Listed below are T cell receptor beta chains from one sample, sequenced in a study of blood T cell repertoires in COVID-19. Sequenced by immunoSEQ multiplex PCR; TCRdb stores in-frame clones only, minus some. The top ten clones hold 3.6% of a sample with about 220,000 clones, approximately 77% of them seen once. Sequencing was carried out using peripheral blood. Receptors originate from a woman at least 80 years old with acute or convalescent COVID-19. CDR3s include the opening cysteine and the closing phenylalanine or tryptophan. A D gene is named only where the DNA matches it firmly. Only part of the rows carry a size: once, few, many, or a class if the clone is expanded.

j_call	d_call	v_call	clone_size	cdr3_nt	cdr3_aa
TRBJ1-3	NA	TRBV5-1	NA	TGCGCCAGCAGTCTGGCTCCGGGGTTAGCTGGAAACACCATATATTTT	CASSLAPGLAGNTIYF
TRBJ1-1	NA	TRBV19	NA	TGTGCCAGTAGTATTCAGGCGGGGATGAACACTGAAGCTTTCTTT	CASSIQAGMNTEAFF
TRBJ1-5	TRBD1	TRBV4-1	NA	TGCGCCAGCAGCCAAGGACAGGGGGCACATCAGCCCCAGCATTTT	CASSQGQGAHQPQHF
TRBJ1-6	NA	TRBV2	NA	TGTGCCTCCAAAGGGCAGCAGGGAGGTAATTCACCCCTCCACTTT	CASKGQQGGNSPLHF
TRBJ1-1	NA	TRBV19	NA	TGTGCCAGTAGTTTACCCCCCCGGAGCACTGAAGCTTTCTTT	CASSLPPRSTEAFF
TRBJ2-1	TRBD1	TRBV9	NA	TGTGCCAGCAGCGTAGAGGGACAGGGATTCAATGAGCAGTTCTTC	CASSVEGQGFNEQFF
TRBJ2-1	NA	TRBV6-1	NA	TGTGCCAGCAGTGACGGGGGAGAGCAGTTCTTC	CASSDGGEQFF
TRBJ1-1	TRBD1	TRBV11-1	NA	TGTGCCAGCAGCCGTTTGGGGACAGTCATGAACACTGAAGCTTTCTTT	CASSRLGTVMNTEAFF
TRBJ1-4	TRBD1	TRBV4-3	NA	TGCGCCAGCAGCCAAATGACAGGGAGCCAAACTAATGAAAAACTGTTTTTT	CASSQMTGSQTNEKLFF
TRBJ1-2	NA	TRBV5-4	few	TGTGCCAGCAGCTTGGATGCGGAGACCTATGGCTACACCTTC	CASSLDAETYGYTF
TRBJ1-2	TRBD1	TRBV19	NA	TGTGCCAGTAGTCTCCAGGGGGATTCGTACTATGGCTACACCTTC	CASSLQGDSYYGYTF
TRBJ1-5	TRBD1	TRBV18	NA	TGTGCCAGCTCGCCGCAGGGGGCATCCAATCAGCCCCAGCATTTT	CASSPQGASNQPQHF
TRBJ2-7	NA	TRBV4-1	NA	TGCGCCAGCAGCCAAGAGTTGAACGGGAACTACGAGCAGTACTTC	CASSQELNGNYEQYF
TRBJ2-5	TRBD2	TRBV2	NA	TGTGCCAGCAGTGAAGAGTCCCTTGCTAGCGGGGGGGCGAAAGGAGAGACCCAGTACTTC	CASSEESLASGGAKGETQYF
TRBJ1-1	TRBD1	TRBV2	NA	TGTGCCACTTCACAGGGGATTGGTGAAGCTTTCTTT	CATSQGIGEAFF
TRBJ2-7	NA	TRBV2	NA	TGTGCCAGCAGTGTATCGCACTCCGAGCAGTACTTC	CASSVSHSEQYF
TRBJ1-2	NA	TRBV6-2/TRBV6-3	NA	TGTGCCAGCAGTCCACGGGGAGGGAATCTGAACTATGGCTACACCTTC	CASSPRGGNLNYGYTF
TRBJ1-1	TRBD1	TRBV18	NA	TGTGCCAGCTCACCAGGACAGGAGAACACTGAAGCTTTCTTT	CASSPGQENTEAFF
TRBJ1-2	NA	TRBV4-1	NA	TGCGCCAGCAGCCAAGTCGCCGGCTATGGCTACACCTTC	CASSQVAGYGYTF
TRBJ1-2	TRBD1	TRBV7-9	NA	TGTGCCAGCAGCTCGACAGGGCGCGGCTATGGCTACACCTTC	CASSSTGRGYGYTF
TRBJ1-5	NA	TRBV6-5	few	TGTGCCAGCAGCTGGGCAGGGGATAATCAGCCCCAGCATTTT	CASSWAGDNQPQHF
TRBJ1-5	TRBD1	TRBV7-2	NA	TGTGCCAGCAGCTTAGTGGCGACAGGGAATCAGCCCCAGCATTTT	CASSLVATGNQPQHF
TRBJ2-1	TRBD2	TRBV7-8	NA	TGTGCCAGCAGTGGGACTAGCGGGAGGGGCCACAATGAGCAGTTCTTC	CASSGTSGRGHNEQFF
TRBJ2-7	TRBD2	TRBV5-1	few	TGCGCCAGCAGCGTCTCCGGGACTAGCGACTACGAGCAGTACTTC	CASSVSGTSDYEQYF
TRBJ2-2	TRBD1	TRBV19	NA	TGTGCCAGTACGGACAGGGCTGTCACCGGGGAGCTGTTTTTT	CASTDRAVTGELFF